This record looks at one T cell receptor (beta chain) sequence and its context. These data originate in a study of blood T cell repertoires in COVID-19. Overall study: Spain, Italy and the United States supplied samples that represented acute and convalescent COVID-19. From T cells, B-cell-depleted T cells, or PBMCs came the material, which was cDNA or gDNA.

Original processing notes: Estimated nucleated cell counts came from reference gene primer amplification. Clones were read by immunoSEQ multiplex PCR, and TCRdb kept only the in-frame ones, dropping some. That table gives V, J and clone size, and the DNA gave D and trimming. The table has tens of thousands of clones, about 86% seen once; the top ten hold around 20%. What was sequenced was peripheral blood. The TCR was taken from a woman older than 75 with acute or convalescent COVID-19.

The CDR3 coding sequence is TGTGCCACCAGCAGAGATAGGAGGGACGAGAGACCCCTCCACTTT. It encodes CATSRDRRDERPLHF. The chain recombines TRBV15 with TRBJ1-6; weak D call: TRBD1 (5 bases). V was cut by 0 bases and J by 12 bases, with 15 bases left in between. Germline lookup yields CDR1 LNHNV and CDR2 YYDKDF (reference sequence). The CDR3 is made up of 15 amino acids.